Listed below are T cell receptor beta chains from one sample, sequenced in a study of OX40 agonist ivuxolimab in advanced cancers. Using immunoSEQ multiplex PCR, the repertoire was profiled, and TCRdb retains in-frame clones only, with some absent. The sample consists of just under 65,000 clones, approximately 84% of them appearing once. The starting material was CD4+ or CD8+ T cells sorted from blood, obtained in a trial of the OX40 agonist ivuxolimab. All receptors derive from an adult with an advanced solid tumor such as melanoma, head and neck, liver or kidney cancer. Both conserved end residues are part of each CDR3. The D gene is left open where the match is weak. Not all rows give a size; the values are once, few, many and, for expanded clones, a class.

CDR3nt: TGTGCCAGCAGTGGGAGCTCCTATAATTCACCCCTCCACTTT; CDR3aa: CASSGSSYNSPLHF; j_gene: TRBJ1-6; v_gene: TRBV28; abundance: many; d_gene: .
CDR3nt: TGTGCCAGCAGGGGAGCCAGCGGGGATCCCTACGAGCAGCACTTC; CDR3aa: CASRGASGDPYEQHF; j_gene: TRBJ2-7; v_gene: TRBV7-9; abundance: .; d_gene: TRBD2
CDR3nt: TGTGCCAGCAGCTCCGGGACAGGGCGGGTCGAGCAGTACTTC; CDR3aa: CASSSGTGRVEQYF; j_gene: TRBJ2-7; v_gene: TRBV7-9; abundance: .; d_gene: TRBD1
CDR3nt: TGTGCCAGCAGCTCCAAGCTTAGTACCGGGACTAGCGGAAACCAAGAGACCCAGTACTTC; CDR3aa: CASSSKLSTGTSGNQETQYF; j_gene: TRBJ2-5; v_gene: TRBV4-2; abundance: .; d_gene: TRBD2
CDR3nt: TGTGCCAGCAGCATGGATCCGGGACGCGGTAACTATGGCTACACCTTC; CDR3aa: CASSMDPGRGNYGYTF; j_gene: TRBJ1-2; v_gene: TRBV5-4; abundance: once; d_gene: .
CDR3nt: TGTGCCAGCAGCTTGGTGACAGATTCCTATGGCTACACCTTC; CDR3aa: CASSLVTDSYGYTF; j_gene: TRBJ1-2; v_gene: TRBV5-6; abundance: .; d_gene: .
CDR3nt: TGTGCCAGCAGCTTAAGACAGCCGGAAGAGACCCAGTACTTC; CDR3aa: CASSLRQPEETQYF; j_gene: TRBJ2-5; v_gene: TRBV13; abundance: .; d_gene: .
CDR3nt: TGTGCCAGCAGCTTAGAGGCCCCTCCGACTCGGGCCGAGCAGTACTTC; CDR3aa: CASSLEAPPTRAEQYF; j_gene: TRBJ2-7; v_gene: TRBV7-2; abundance: once; d_gene: .
CDR3nt: TGTGCCAGCAGTGCCTTCGGGGGGTCGGTGTACCAAGAGACCCAGTACTTC; CDR3aa: CASSAFGGSVYQETQYF; j_gene: TRBJ2-5; v_gene: TRBV27; abundance: .; d_gene: TRBD2
CDR3nt: TGTGCCATCAGTGAGTTTGGGACTAGCGGGAACATAGAGACCCAGTACTTC; CDR3aa: CAISEFGTSGNIETQYF; j_gene: TRBJ2-5; v_gene: TRBV10-3; abundance: .; d_gene: TRBD2
CDR3nt: TGTGCCAGCAGCTGGGGTTCCTATTCACCCCTCCACTTT; CDR3aa: CASSWGSYSPLHF; j_gene: TRBJ1-6; v_gene: TRBV5-6; abundance: .; d_gene: .
CDR3nt: TGTGCCAGCAGTCCTGAGGGCACGCGGTGGGCAGATACGCAGTATTTT; CDR3aa: CASSPEGTRWADTQYF; j_gene: TRBJ2-3; v_gene: TRBV5-8; abundance: .; d_gene: .
CDR3nt: TGCGCCAGCAGCTTTGGGGGGATTGACTATGGCTACACCTTC; CDR3aa: CASSFGGIDYGYTF; j_gene: TRBJ1-2; v_gene: TRBV5-1; abundance: .; d_gene: .
CDR3nt: TGTGCCAGCTCACCAGGGGTTACAGGGCCCTACGAGCAGTACTTC; CDR3aa: CASSPGVTGPYEQYF; j_gene: TRBJ2-7; v_gene: TRBV18; abundance: .; d_gene: .
CDR3nt: TGTGCCAGCAGTTACTCGCTGGGATACAATGAGCAGTTCTTC; CDR3aa: CASSYSLGYNEQFF; j_gene: TRBJ2-1; v_gene: TRBV6-5; abundance: .; d_gene: .
CDR3nt: TGTGCCAGCAGCCAAGAAGGTCCTTTTACGCAGTATTTT; CDR3aa: CASSQEGPFTQYF; j_gene: TRBJ2-3; v_gene: TRBV4-2; abundance: .; d_gene: .
CDR3nt: TGTGCCAGCAGAAAACCGGGACAGGGCTACGAGCAGTACTTC; CDR3aa: CASRKPGQGYEQYF; j_gene: TRBJ2-7; v_gene: TRBV28; abundance: .; d_gene: TRBD1
CDR3nt: TGTGCCAGCAGTCCCGTGGCAGGGAAGTACTTTCAGCCCCAGCATTTT; CDR3aa: CASSPVAGKYFQPQHF; j_gene: TRBJ1-5; v_gene: TRBV27; abundance: .; d_gene: .
CDR3nt: TGTGCCAGCAGTTGGGGGGACAGGGACAATGAGCAGTTCTTC; CDR3aa: CASSWGDRDNEQFF; j_gene: TRBJ2-1; v_gene: TRBV27; abundance: .; d_gene: TRBD1
CDR3nt: TGTGCCAGCAGTTACGGCAGGGCAGCCCACGAGCAGTACTTC; CDR3aa: CASSYGRAAHEQYF; j_gene: TRBJ2-7; v_gene: TRBV6-5; abundance: .; d_gene: .
CDR3nt: TGTGCCATCACGCCGGGACAGGGAAATTCGGAGACCCAGTACTTC; CDR3aa: CAITPGQGNSETQYF; j_gene: TRBJ2-5; v_gene: TRBV10-3; abundance: .; d_gene: TRBD1
CDR3nt: TGTGCCAGCAGCTTGGACAGATCGAGAGAGTACGAGCAGTACTTC; CDR3aa: CASSLDRSREYEQYF; j_gene: TRBJ2-7; v_gene: TRBV7-9; abundance: .; d_gene: .
CDR3nt: TGTGCCAGCAGTTTGATTTTCCCAGGGAGCAATCAGCCCCAGCATTTT; CDR3aa: CASSLIFPGSNQPQHF; j_gene: TRBJ1-5; v_gene: TRBV28; abundance: .; d_gene: .
CDR3nt: TGTGCCAGCAGCTTAGGGATAGCGCTCTCCTACGAGCAGTACTTC; CDR3aa: CASSLGIALSYEQYF; j_gene: TRBJ2-7; v_gene: TRBV7-2; abundance: .; d_gene: .
CDR3nt: TGTGCCAGCAGCCGCCGGGGACAGGGTAGCACCGGGGAGCTGTTTTTT; CDR3aa: CASSRRGQGSTGELFF; j_gene: TRBJ2-2; v_gene: TRBV25-1; abundance: few; d_gene: TRBD1
CDR3nt: TGTGCCAGCAGGACAGATCAAGAGACCCAGTACTTC; CDR3aa: CASRTDQETQYF; j_gene: TRBJ2-5; v_gene: TRBV2; abundance: once; d_gene: .